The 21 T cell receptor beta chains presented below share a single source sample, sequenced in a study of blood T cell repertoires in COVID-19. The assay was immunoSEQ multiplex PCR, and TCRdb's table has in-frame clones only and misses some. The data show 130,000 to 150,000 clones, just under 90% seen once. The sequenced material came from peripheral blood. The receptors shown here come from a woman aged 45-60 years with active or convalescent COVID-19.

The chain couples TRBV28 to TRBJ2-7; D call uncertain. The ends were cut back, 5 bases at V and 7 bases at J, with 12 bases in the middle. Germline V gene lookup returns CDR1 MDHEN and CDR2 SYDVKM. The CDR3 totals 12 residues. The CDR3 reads CASSLPYLEQYF. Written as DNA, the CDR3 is TGTGCCAGCAGTCTGCCCTACTTAGAGCAGTACTTC.

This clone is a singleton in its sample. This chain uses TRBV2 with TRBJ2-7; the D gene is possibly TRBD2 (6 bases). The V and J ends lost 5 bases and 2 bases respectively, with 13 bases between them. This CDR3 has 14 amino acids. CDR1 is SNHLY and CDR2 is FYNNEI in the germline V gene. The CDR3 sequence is CASSRDSMAYEQYF. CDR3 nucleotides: TGTGCCAGCAGTCGGGACTCTATGGCCTACGAGCAGTACTTC.

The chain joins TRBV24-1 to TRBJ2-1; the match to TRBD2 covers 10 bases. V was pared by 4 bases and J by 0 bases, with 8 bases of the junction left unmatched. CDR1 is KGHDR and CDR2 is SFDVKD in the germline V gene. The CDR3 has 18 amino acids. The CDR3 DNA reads TGTGCCACCAGTGACCCCTGGACTAGCGGAAGCTCCTACAATGAGCAGTTCTTC. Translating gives CATSDPWTSGSSYNEQFF.

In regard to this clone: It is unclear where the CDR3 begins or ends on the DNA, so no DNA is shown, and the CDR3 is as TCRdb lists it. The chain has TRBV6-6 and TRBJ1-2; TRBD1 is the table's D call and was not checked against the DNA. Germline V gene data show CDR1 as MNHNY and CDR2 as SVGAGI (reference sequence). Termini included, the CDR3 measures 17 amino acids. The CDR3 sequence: CASSPLWDTNTNYGYTF.

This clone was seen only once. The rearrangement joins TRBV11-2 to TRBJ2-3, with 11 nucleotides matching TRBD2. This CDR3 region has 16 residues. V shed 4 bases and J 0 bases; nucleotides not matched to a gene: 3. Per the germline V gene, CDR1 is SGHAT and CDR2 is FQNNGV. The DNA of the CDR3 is TGTGCCAGCAGCTCCAGACTAGCGGGGAGCACAGATACGCAGTATTTT. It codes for CASSSRLAGSTDTQYF.

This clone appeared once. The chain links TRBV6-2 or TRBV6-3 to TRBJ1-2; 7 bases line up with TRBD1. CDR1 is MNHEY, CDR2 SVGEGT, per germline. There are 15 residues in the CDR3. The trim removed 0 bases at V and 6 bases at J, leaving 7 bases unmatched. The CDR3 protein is CASSYSDRVIHGYTF. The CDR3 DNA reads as TGTGCCAGCAGTTACTCTGACAGGGTAATTCATGGCTACACCTTC.

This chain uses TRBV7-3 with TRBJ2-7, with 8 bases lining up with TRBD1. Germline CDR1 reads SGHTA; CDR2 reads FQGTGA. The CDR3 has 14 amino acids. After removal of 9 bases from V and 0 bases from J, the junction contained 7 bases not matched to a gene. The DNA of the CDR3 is TGTGCCAGTTCGCAGGGGGCAGGCTCCTACGAGCAGTACTTC. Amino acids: CASSQGAGSYEQYF.

The CDR3 loop reads CASSLKPGTRGTGELFF. In DNA form, the CDR3 reads TGCGCCAGCAGCCTCAAACCCGGGACTAGGGGCACCGGGGAGCTGTTTTTT. The chain links TRBV4-3 to TRBJ2-2, with TRBD2 identical over 8 bases. Looked up from germline, CDR1 is LGHNA and CDR2 is YSLEER. The CDR3 is 17 residues long. Trimming removed 4 bases from V and 4 bases from J; junction bases left unmatched: 11.

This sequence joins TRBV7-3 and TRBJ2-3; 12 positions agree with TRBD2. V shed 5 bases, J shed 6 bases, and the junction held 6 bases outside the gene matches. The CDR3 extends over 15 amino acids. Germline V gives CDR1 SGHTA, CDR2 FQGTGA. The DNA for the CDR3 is TGTGCCAGCAGCAACCTAGGGACTAGCGGGGATACGCAGTATTTT. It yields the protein CASSNLGTSGDTQYF.

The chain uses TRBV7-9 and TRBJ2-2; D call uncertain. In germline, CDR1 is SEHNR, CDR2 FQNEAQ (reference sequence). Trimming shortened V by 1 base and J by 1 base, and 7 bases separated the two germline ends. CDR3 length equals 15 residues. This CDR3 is CASSLVQRNTGELFF. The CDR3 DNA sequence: TGTGCCAGCAGCTTAGTCCAGCGGAACACCGGGGAGCTGTTTTTT.

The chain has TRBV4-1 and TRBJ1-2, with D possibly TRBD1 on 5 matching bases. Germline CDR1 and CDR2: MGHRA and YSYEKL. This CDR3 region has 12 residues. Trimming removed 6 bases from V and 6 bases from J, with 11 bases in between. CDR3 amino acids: CASRHQGNGYTF. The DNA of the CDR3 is TGCGCCAGCAGACATCAGGGTAATGGCTACACCTTC.

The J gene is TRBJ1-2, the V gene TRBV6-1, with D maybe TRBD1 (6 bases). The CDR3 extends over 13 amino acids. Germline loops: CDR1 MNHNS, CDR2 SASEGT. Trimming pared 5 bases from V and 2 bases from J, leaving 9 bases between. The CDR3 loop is CASSSQGNYGYTF. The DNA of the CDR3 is TGTGCCAGCAGTTCTCAGGGGAACTATGGCTACACCTTC.

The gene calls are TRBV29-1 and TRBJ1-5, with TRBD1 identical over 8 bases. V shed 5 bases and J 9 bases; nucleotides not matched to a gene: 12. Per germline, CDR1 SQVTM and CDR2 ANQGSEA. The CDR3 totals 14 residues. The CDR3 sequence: CSVSRQGLGGPQHF. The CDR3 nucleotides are TGCAGCGTTTCCCGACAGGGGCTGGGGGGGCCCCAGCATTTT. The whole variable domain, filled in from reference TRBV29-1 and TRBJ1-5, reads SAVISQKPSRDICQRGTSLTIQCQVDSQVTMMFWYRQQPGQSLTLIATANQGSEATYESGFVIDKFPISRPNLTFSTLTVSNMSPEDSSIYLCSVSRQGLGGPQHFGDGTRLSIL.

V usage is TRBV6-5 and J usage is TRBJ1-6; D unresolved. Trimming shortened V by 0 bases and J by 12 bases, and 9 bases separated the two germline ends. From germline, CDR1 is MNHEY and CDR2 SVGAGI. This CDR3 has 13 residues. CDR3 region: CASSYSSVLPLHF. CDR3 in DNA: TGTGCCAGCAGTTACTCGTCTGTTCTACCCCTCCACTTT.

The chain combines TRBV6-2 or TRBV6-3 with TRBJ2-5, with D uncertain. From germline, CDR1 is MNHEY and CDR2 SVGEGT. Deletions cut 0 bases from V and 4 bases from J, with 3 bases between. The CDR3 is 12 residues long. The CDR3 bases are TGTGCCAGCAGTTACTCCGGAGAGACCCAGTACTTC. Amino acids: CASSYSGETQYF.

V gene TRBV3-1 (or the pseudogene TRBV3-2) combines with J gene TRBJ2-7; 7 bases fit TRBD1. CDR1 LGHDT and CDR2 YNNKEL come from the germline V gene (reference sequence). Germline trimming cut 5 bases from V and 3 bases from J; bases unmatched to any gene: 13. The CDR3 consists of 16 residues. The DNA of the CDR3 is TGTGCCAGCAGCTTTGGGACAGCTAGTTTAGTCTACGAGCAGTACTTC. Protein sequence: CASSFGTASLVYEQYF.

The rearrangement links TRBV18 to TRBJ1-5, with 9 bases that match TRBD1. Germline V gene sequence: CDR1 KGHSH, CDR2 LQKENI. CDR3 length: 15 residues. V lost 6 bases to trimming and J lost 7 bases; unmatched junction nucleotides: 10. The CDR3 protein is CASSLGTGKEQPQHF. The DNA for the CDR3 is TGTGCCAGCTCTCTAGGGACAGGGAAGGAACAGCCCCAGCATTTT.

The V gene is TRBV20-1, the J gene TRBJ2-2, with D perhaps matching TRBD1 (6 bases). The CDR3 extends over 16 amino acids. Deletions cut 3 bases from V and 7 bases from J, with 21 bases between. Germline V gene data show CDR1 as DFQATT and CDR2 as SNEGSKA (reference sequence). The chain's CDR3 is CSASRWGRGTSGELFF. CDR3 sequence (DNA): TGCAGTGCTAGTCGTTGGGGGCGCGGAACAAGCGGGGAGCTGTTTTTT.

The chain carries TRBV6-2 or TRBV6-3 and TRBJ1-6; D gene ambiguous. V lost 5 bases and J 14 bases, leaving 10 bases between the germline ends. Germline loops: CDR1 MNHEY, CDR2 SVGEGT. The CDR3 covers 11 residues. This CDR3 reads CASSPGSALHF. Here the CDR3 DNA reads TGTGCCAGCAGTCCCGGGTCGGCCCTCCACTTT.

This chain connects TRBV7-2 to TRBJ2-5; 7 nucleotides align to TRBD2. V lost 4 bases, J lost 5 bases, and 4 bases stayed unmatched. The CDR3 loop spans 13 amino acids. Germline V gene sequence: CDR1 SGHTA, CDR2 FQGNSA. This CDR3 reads CASSWTSGETQYF. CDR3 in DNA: TGTGCCAGCAGCTGGACTAGTGGGGAGACCCAGTACTTC. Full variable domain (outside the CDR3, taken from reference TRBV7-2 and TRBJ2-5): GAGVSQSPSNKVTEKGKDVELRCDPISGHTALYWYRQSLGQGLEFLIYFQGNSAPDKSGLPSDRFSAERTGGSVSTLTIQRTQQEDSAVYLCASSWTSGETQYFGPGTRLLVL.

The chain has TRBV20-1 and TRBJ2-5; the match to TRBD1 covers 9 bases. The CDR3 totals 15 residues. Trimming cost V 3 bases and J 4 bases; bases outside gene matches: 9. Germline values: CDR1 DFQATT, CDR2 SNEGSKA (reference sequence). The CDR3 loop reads CSASSGQGSIETQYF. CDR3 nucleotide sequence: TGCAGTGCTAGTTCGGGACAGGGTTCTATAGAGACCCAGTACTTC.